Shown below are 2 T cell receptor beta chains from a single sample sequenced in a study of T cells in Graves' hyperthyroidism and ophthalmopathy. RNA transcripts provided the source from which TCR beta CDR3 regions were amplified. RT-PCR in the first round (using the HTBI primer set) targeted the TCR CDR3. Each CDR3 protein gets one entry after TCRdb re-called the multiplex PCR reads with MiXCR. Of over 550,000 distinct CDR3 sequences listed, around 15% were seen once; the top ten hold approximately 20%. The sequenced sample consisted of blood. The receptors come from a woman younger than 30 with Graves' hyperthyroidism.

This clonotype was observed many times. The chain uses TRBV9 and TRBJ2-1, with 13 bases lining up with TRBD2. CDR1 and CDR2 from the germline V gene are SGDLS and YYNGEE. The CDR3 runs to 15 residues. V lost 3 bases and J lost 6; bases outside the gene matches: 3. Written as DNA, the CDR3 is TGTGCCAGCAGCGGACTAGCGGGGGGACCCAATGAGCAGTTCTTC. Its translation is CASSGLAGGPNEQFF.

This clonotype was seen a handful of times. The rearrangement joins TRBV24-1 to TRBJ1-2; tentative D call: TRBD1 (6 bases). Germline CDR1 and CDR2: KGHDR and SFDVKD. The CDR3 spans 13 residues. Trimming left V 6 bases short and J 3 bases short, with 10 bases between. The CDR3 bases are TGTGCCACCAGTAGGCAGGGGCACTATGGCTACACCTTC. This sequence encodes CATSRQGHYGYTF.